These T cell receptor beta chains were read from a single sample in a study of monozygotic twins with inflammatory bowel disease. No DNA is given; TCRdb re-called the 5' RACE reads and lists each CDR3 protein once. Recorded for this sample: some 170,000 distinct CDR3 sequences. Sequencing was done on a sample of blood. The receptors were gathered from a human donor with ulcerative colitis or Crohn's disease, or a healthy co-twin of an affected twin (not recorded which). CDR3s include the opening cysteine and the closing phenylalanine or tryptophan.

v_gene: TRBV6-5
j_gene: TRBJ1-1
CDR3aa: CASSYTSGRVNTEAFF

v_gene: TRBV5-1
j_gene: TRBJ2-7
CDR3aa: CASSLGTSGRSPPGEQYF

v_gene: TRBV6-1
j_gene: TRBJ1-1
CDR3aa: CASQRGDEAFF

v_gene: TRBV5-4
j_gene: TRBJ2-3
CDR3aa: CASIAGPGPTDTQYF

v_gene: TRBV18
j_gene: TRBJ2-6
CDR3aa: CASSPGSGANVLTF

v_gene: TRBV2
j_gene: TRBJ2-4
CDR3aa: CASSGTSGGRQVYF

v_gene: TRBV5-1
j_gene: TRBJ1-4
CDR3aa: CASSRTTFNEKLFF

v_gene: TRBV12-3/TRBV12-4
j_gene: TRBJ1-1
CDR3aa: CASSSSAVNTEAFF

v_gene: TRBV7-2
j_gene: TRBJ2-1
CDR3aa: CASSTRQGNEQFF

v_gene: TRBV2
j_gene: TRBJ2-3
CDR3aa: CASRRSGLTQSPDTQYF

v_gene: TRBV7-2
j_gene: TRBJ2-7
CDR3aa: CASSLSTGSSYEQYF

v_gene: TRBV30
j_gene: TRBJ2-2
CDR3aa: CAWSEGAGELFF

v_gene: TRBV5-1
j_gene: TRBJ2-5
CDR3aa: CASSLDVSETQYF

v_gene: TRBV5-1
j_gene: TRBJ2-2
CDR3aa: CASSKQGGTGELFF

v_gene: TRBV4-2
j_gene: TRBJ1-4
CDR3aa: CASSQEGREKLFF

v_gene: TRBV5-1
j_gene: TRBJ1-2
CDR3aa: CASSLSRNYGYTF

v_gene: TRBV20-1
j_gene: TRBJ1-6
CDR3aa: CSARDARSNSPLHF

v_gene: TRBV29-1
j_gene: TRBJ1-3
CDR3aa: CSVLVKSGNTIYF

v_gene: TRBV28
j_gene: TRBJ2-7
CDR3aa: CASSLLWEGAREQYF

v_gene: TRBV7-2
j_gene: TRBJ2-2
CDR3aa: CASRILAGGPDTGDLFF

v_gene: TRBV12-3/TRBV12-4
j_gene: TRBJ2-1
CDR3aa: CASSHGQGTGNEQFF

v_gene: TRBV5-1
j_gene: TRBJ1-1
CDR3aa: CASSTTGGQSEAFF

v_gene: TRBV20-1
j_gene: TRBJ2-2
CDR3aa: CSARPGLAWMNTGELFF

v_gene: TRBV5-4
j_gene: TRBJ2-7
CDR3aa: CASSFGAGPSEQYF

v_gene: TRBV3-1
j_gene: TRBJ2-5
CDR3aa: CASSQGAQETQYF

v_gene: TRBV12-3/TRBV12-4
j_gene: TRBJ2-5
CDR3aa: CASSSSAGEETQYF

v_gene: TRBV7-9
j_gene: TRBJ2-6
CDR3aa: CASSFTGLSGANVLTF

v_gene: TRBV7-2
j_gene: TRBJ1-5
CDR3aa: CASSSRQGGNQPQHF

v_gene: TRBV6-5
j_gene: TRBJ2-1
CDR3aa: CASSSSMVAAHNEQFF

v_gene: TRBV28
j_gene: TRBJ1-3
CDR3aa: CASSEDSNSGNTIYF

v_gene: TRBV2
j_gene: TRBJ2-6
CDR3aa: CAIKDRVASGANVLTF

v_gene: TRBV27
j_gene: TRBJ2-7
CDR3aa: CASSPSRGSYEQYF

v_gene: TRBV19
j_gene: TRBJ2-1
CDR3aa: CASSVRGKVRAYNEQFF

v_gene: TRBV18
j_gene: TRBJ1-5
CDR3aa: CASSPWGNQPQHF

v_gene: TRBV20-1
j_gene: TRBJ1-2
CDR3aa: CSAMEFNYGYTF